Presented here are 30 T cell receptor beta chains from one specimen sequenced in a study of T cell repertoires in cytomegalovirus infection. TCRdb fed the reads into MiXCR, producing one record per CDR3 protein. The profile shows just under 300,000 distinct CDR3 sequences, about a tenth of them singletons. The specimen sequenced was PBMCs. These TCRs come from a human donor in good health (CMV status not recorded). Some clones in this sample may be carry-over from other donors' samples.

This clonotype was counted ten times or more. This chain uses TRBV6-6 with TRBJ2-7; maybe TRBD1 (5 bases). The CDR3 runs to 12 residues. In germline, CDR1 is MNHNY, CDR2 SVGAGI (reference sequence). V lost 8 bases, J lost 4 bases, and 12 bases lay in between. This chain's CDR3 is CASSGSGYEQYV. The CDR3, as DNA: TGTGCCAGCTCAGGGTCCGGGTACGAGCAGTACGTC.

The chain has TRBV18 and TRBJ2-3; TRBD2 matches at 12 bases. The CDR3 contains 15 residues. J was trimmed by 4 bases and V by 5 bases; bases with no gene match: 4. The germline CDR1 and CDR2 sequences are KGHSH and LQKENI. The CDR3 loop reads CASSSGLAGPDTQYF. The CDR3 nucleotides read TGTGCCAGCTCATCAGGACTAGCGGGGCCAGATACGCAGTATTTT.

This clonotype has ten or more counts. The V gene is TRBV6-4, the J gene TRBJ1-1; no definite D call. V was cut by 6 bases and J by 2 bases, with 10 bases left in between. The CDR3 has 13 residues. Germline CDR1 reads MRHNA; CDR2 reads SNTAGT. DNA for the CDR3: TGTGCCAGCAGCCCCACGGATAACACTGAAGCTTTCTTT. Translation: CASSPTDNTEAFF.

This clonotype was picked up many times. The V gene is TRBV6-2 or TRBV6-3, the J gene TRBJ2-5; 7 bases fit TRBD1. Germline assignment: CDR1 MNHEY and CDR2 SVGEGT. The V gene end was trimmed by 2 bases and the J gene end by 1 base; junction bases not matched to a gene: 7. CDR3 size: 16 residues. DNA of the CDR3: TGTGCCAGCAGTTACGGCAGAGGGACAGTCCAAGAGACCCAGTACTTC. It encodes CASSYGRGTVQETQYF.

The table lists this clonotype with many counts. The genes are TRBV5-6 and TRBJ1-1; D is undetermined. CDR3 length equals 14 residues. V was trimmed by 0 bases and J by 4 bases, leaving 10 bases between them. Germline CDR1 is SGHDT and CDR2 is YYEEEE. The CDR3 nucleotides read TGTGCCAGCAGCTTGGGGTCTTGGGGCACTGAAGCTTTCTTT. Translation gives CASSLGSWGTEAFF.

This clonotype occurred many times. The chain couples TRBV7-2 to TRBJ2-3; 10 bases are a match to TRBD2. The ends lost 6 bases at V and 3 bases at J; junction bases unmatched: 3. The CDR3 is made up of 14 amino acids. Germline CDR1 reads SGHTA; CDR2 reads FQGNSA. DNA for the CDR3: TGTGCCAGCAGGGTACTAGCGGGGACAGATACGCAGTATTTT. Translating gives CASRVLAGTDTQYF. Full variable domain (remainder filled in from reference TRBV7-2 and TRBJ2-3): GAGVSQSPSNKVTEKGKDVELRCDPISGHTALYWYRQSLGQGLEFLIYFQGNSAPDKSGLPSDRFSAERTGGSVSTLTIQRTQQEDSAVYLCASRVLAGTDTQYFGPGTRLTVL.

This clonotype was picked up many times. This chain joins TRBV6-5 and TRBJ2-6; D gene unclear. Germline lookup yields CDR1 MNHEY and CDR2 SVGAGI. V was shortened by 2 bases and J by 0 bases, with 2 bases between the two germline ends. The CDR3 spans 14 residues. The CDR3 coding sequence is TGTGCCAGCAGTTACGACTCTGGGGCCAACGTCCTGACTTTC. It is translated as CASSYDSGANVLTF.

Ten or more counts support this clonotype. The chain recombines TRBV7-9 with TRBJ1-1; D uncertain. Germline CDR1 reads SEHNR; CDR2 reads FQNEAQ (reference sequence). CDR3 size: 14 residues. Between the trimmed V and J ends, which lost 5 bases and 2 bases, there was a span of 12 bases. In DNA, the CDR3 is TGTGCCAGCAGCACACCGACACCAAACACTGAAGCTTTCTTT. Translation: CASSTPTPNTEAFF.

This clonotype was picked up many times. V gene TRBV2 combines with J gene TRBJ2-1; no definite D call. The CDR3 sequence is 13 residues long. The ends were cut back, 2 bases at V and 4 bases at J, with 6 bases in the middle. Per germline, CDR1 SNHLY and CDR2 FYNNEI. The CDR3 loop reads CASSESPYNEQFF. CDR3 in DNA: TGTGCCAGCAGTGAAAGCCCTTACAATGAGCAGTTCTTC. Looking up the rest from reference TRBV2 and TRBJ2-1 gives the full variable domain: EPEVTQTPSHQVTQMGQEVILRCVPISNHLYFYWYRQILGQKVEFLVSFYNNEISEKSEIFDDQFSVERPDGSNFTLKIRSTKLEDSAMYFCASSESPYNEQFFGPGTRLTVL.

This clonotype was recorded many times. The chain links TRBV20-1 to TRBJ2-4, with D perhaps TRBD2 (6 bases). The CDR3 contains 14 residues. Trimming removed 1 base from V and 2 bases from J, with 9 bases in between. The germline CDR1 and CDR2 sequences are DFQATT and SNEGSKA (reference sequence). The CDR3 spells CSARGEEPKNIQYF. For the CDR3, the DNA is TGCAGTGCTAGAGGGGAGGAGCCCAAAAACATTCAGTACTTC.

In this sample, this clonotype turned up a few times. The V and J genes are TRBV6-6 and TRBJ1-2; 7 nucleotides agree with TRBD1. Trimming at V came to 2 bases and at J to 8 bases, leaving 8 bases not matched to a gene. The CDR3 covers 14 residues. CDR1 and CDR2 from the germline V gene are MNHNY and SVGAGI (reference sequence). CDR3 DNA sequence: TGTGCCAGCAGTTACGAGGGGGCTCCTAGCGGCTACACCTTC. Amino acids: CASSYEGAPSGYTF.

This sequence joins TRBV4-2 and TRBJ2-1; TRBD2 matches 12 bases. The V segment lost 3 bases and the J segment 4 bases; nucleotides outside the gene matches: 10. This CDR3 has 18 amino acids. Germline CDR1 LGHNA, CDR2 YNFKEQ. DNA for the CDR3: TGTGCCAGCAGCCAGAAACTAGCGGGGGGCGCACATTACAATGAGCAGTTCTTC. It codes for CASSQKLAGGAHYNEQFF.

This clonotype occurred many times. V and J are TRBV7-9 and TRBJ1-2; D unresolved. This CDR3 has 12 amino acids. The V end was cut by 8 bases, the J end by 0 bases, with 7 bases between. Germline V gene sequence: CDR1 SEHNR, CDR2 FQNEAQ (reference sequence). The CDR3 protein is CASEGANYGYTF. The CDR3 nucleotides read TGTGCCAGCGAAGGAGCTAACTATGGCTACACCTTC.

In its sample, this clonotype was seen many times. The CDR3 protein is CASSYRDSGTEAFF. The CDR3 bases are TGTGCCAGCAGTTACCGGGACAGCGGCACTGAAGCTTTCTTT. The chain couples TRBV6-2 or TRBV6-3 to TRBJ1-1; 7 nucleotides line up with TRBD1. The trim removed 2 bases at V and 4 bases at J, leaving 4 bases unmatched. The CDR3 has 14 residues. CDR1 and CDR2 (germline): MNHEY, SVGEGT.

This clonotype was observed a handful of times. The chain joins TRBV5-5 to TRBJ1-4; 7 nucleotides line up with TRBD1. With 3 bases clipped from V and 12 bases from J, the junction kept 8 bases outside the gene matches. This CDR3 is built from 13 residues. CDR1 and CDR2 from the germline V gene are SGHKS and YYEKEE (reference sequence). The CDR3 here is CASSSYRGSELFF. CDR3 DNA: TGTGCCAGCAGCTCCTACAGGGGATCGGAACTGTTTTTT.

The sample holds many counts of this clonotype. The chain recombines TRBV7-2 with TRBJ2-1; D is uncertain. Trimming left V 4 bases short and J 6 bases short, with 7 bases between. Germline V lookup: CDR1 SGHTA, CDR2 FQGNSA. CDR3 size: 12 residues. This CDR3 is CASSYWSNEQFF. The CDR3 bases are TGTGCCAGCAGCTACTGGAGCAATGAGCAGTTCTTC.

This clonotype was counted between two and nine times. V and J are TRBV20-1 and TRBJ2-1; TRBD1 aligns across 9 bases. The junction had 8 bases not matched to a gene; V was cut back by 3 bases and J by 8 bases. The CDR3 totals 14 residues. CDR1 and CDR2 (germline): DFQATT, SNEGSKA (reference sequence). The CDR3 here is CSASYGTGRDEQFF. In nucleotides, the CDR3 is TGCAGTGCTAGTTATGGGACAGGGAGGGATGAGCAGTTCTTC.

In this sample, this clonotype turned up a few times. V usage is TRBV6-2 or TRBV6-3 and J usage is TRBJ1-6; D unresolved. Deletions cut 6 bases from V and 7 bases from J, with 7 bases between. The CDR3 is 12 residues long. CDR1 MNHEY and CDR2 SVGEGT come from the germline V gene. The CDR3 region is CASSRPNSPLHF. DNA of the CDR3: TGTGCCAGCAGCCGACCAAATTCACCCCTCCACTTT.

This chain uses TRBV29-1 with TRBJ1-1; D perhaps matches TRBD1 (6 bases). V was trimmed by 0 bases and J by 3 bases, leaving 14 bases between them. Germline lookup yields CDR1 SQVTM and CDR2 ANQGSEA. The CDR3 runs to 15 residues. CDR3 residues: CSVEDQENRDTEAFF. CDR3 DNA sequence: TGCAGCGTTGAAGATCAAGAGAACAGGGACACTGAAGCTTTCTTT.

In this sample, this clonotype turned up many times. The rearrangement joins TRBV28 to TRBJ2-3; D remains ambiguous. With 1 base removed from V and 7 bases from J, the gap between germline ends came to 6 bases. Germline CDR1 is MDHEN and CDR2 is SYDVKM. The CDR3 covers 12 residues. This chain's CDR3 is CASSLSQNTQYF. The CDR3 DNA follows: TGTGCCAGCAGTTTATCTCAGAATACGCAGTATTTT.

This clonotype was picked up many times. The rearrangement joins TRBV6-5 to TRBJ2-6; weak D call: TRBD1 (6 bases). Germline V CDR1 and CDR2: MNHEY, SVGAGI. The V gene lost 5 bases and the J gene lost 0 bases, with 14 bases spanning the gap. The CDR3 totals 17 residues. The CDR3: CASSRTASLSGANVLTF. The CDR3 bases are TGTGCCAGCAGTCGGACAGCGTCCCTCTCTGGGGCCAACGTCCTGACTTTC.

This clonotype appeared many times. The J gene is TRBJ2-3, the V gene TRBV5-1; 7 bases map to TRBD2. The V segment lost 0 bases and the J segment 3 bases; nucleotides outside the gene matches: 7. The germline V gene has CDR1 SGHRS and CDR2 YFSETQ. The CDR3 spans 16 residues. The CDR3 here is CASSLVTSSPTDTQYF. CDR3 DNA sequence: TGCGCCAGCAGCTTGGTGACTAGCTCGCCGACAGATACGCAGTATTTT.

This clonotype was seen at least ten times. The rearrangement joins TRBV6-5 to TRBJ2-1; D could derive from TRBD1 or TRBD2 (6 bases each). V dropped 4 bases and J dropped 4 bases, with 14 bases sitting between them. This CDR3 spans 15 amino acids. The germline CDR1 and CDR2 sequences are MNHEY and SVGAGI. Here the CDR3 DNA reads TGTGCCAGCAGTTCTTCAGGGGAGGTTTACAATGAGCAGTTCTTC. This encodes CASSSSGEVYNEQFF.

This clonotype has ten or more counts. The chain's CDR3 is CSVEGRGADEQYF. CDR3 sequence (DNA): TGCAGCGTTGAGGGCCGGGGGGCAGACGAGCAGTACTTC. The chain joins TRBV29-1 to TRBJ2-7, with a possible D match to TRBD2 (7 bases). CDR1 SQVTM and CDR2 ANQGSEA come from the germline V gene. This CDR3 is 13 amino acids long. The V end lost 3 bases, the J end lost 5 bases, and 14 bases lay between the germline ends.

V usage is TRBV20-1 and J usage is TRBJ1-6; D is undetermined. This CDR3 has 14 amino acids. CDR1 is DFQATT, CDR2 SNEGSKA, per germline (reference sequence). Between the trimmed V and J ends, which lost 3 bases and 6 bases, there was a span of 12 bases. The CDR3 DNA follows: TGCAGTGCTAGGCAGCAGAGACTTAATTCACCCCTCCACTTT. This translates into CSARQQRLNSPLHF.

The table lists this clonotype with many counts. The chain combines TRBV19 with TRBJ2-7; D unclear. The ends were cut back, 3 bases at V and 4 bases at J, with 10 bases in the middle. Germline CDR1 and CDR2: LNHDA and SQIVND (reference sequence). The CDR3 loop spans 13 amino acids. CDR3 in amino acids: CASSIPGRYEQYF. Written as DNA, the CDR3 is TGTGCCAGTAGTATTCCAGGTAGATACGAGCAGTACTTC.

CDR3 residues: CASSFYRGLSYNEQFF. The CDR3 DNA reads as TGTGCCAGCAGTTTTTATAGGGGTTTATCCTACAATGAGCAGTTCTTC. The chain combines TRBV28 with TRBJ2-1; the D gene is possibly TRBD1 (5 bases). CDR1 is MDHEN and CDR2 is SYDVKM in the germline V gene. The CDR3 totals 16 residues. The V end was cut by 3 bases, the J end by 1 base, with 13 bases between.

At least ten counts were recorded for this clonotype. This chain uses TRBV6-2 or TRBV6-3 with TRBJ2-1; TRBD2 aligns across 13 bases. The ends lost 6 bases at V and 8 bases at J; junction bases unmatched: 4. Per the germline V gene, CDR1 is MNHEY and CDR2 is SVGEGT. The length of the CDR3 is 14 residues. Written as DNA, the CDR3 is TGTGCCAGCAGGAAAACTAGCGGGGGGGATGAGCAGTTCTTC. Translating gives CASRKTSGGDEQFF.

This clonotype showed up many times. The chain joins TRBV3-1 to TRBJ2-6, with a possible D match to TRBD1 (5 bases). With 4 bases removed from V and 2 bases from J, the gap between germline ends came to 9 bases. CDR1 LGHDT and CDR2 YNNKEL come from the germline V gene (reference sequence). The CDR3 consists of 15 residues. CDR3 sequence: CASSPDNTGANVLTF. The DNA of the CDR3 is TGTGCCAGCAGCCCGGACAACACTGGGGCCAACGTCCTGACTTTC.

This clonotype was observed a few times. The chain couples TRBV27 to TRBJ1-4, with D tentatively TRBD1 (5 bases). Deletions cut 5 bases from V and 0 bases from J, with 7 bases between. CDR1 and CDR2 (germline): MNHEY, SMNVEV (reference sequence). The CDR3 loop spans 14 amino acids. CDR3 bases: TGTGCCAGCAGTGACAGACCAACTAATGAAAAACTGTTTTTT. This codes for CASSDRPTNEKLFF.